The clone carrying this T cell receptor (beta chain) has more than one count but fewer than ten. Healthy Russian Caucasian donors spanned ages about 6 to 95 years. Isolation of PBMCs gave at least 7 million cells per sample. A J-beta primer mix and a sample-barcoded 5' primer were used in a second PCR of roughly 7 to 12 cycles. The template-switch adaptor, which had 12 random nucleotides, put a tag on each cDNA molecule. TCRdb reprocessed the 5' RACE reads via MiXCR and lists one record per CDR3 protein. The sample lists hundreds of thousands of distinct CDR3 sequences; roughly 50% were seen once. The source of the sample is a study of blood T cells in healthy people across ages. The CDR3 runs 15 residues. From germline, CDR1 is SGHDT and CDR2 YYEEEE. Trimming pared 4 bases from V and 4 bases from J, leaving 17 bases between.

V usage is TRBV5-6 and J usage is TRBJ1-2; D might be TRBD1 (5 bases). Sequencing used blood. The sequence came from a man older than 75 in good health. CDR3 nucleotide sequence: TGTGCCAGCAGCCCCACCCGCAGGGTAGGCTATGGCTACACCTTC. Translation: CASSPTRRVGYGYTF.